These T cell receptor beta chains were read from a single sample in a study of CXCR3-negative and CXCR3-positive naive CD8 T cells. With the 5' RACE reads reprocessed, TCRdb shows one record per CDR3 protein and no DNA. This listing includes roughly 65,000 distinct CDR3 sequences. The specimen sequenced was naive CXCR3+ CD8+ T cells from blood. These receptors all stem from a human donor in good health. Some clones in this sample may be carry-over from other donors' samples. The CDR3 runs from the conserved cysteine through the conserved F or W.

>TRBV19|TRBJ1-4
CATSSRGDRPNEKLFF
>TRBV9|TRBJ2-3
CASNTSPDTQYF
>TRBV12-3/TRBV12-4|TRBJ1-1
CASSPTGTGRTEAFF
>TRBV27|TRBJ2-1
CASSSRLAGGPGGYNEQFF
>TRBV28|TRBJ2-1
CASSLAGQQDEQFF
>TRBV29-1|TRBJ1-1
CSVEIQGRMNTEAFF
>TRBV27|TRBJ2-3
CASGTISTDTQYF
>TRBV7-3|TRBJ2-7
CASSLWGEQYF
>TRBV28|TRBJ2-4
CASSLEGQGNIQYF
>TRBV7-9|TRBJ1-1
CASSLNSPMNTEAFF
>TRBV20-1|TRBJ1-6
CSARDGLGSPLHF
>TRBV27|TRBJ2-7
CASSPGGGRYEQYF
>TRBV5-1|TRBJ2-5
CASRGLDQKVQETQYF
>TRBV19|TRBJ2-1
CASNSHPLYYNEQFF
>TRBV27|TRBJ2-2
CASSWLGRGGTGELFF
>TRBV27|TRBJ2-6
CASSRSGANVLTF
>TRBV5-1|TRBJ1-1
CASSNDIRGSGTEAFF
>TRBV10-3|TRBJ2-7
CAISDTGTPPYEQYF
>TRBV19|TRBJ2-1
CAVSSYNEQFF
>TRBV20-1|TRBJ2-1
CSARDILGSSYNEQFF
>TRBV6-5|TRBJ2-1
CASSYLGVNEQFF
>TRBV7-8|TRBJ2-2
CASSLVARGGNTGELFF
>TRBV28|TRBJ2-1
CASSPDRTHNEQFF
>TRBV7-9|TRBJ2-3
CASSSTNPTDTQYF
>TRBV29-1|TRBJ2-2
CSVDREGATGELFF
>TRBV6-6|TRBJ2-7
CASSYSLASAYYEQYF
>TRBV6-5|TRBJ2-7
CASSYFTGGYEQYF
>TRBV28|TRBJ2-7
CASSDRDISYEQYF
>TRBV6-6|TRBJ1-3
CASSYLDSPSGNTIYF
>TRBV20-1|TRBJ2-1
CSARDSLGTGSYNEQFF
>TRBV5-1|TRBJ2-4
CASSLDTWVGSWNIKYF
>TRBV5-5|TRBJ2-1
CASSKSTYMGNEQFF
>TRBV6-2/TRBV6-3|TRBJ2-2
CASSFLLSGLAGAPEATGELFF
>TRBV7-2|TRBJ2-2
CASSPRRSGGAPGELFF
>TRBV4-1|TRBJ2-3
CASSHGTSTDTQYF
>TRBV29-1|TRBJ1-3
CSATGDASGNTIYF
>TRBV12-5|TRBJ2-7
CASGNPGTTISYEQYF
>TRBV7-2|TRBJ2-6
CASSLGFGVGANVLTF
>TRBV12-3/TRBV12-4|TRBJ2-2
CASTREGAGGELFF
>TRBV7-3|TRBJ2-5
CASSYLAGGLETQYF
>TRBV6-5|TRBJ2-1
CASSYSGYNEQFF
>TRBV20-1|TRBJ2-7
CSARRSGGSSYEQYF
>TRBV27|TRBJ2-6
CASSPLPLSGANVLTF
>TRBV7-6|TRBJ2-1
CASSLFTTGNDEQFF
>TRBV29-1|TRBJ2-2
CSVEEAGDYTGELFF
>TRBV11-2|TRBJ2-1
CASSGYGRADYNEQFF